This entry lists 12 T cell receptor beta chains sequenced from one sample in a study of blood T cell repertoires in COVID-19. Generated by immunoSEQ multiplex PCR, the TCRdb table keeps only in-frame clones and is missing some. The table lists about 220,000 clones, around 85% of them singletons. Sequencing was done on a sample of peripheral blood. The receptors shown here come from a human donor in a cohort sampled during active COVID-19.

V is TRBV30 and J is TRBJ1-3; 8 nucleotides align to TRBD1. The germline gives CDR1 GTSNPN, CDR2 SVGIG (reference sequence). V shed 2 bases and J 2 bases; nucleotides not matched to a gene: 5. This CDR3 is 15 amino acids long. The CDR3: CAWSLDRAAGNTIYF. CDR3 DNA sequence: TGTGCCTGGAGTCTGGACAGGGCGGCTGGAAACACCATATATTTT.

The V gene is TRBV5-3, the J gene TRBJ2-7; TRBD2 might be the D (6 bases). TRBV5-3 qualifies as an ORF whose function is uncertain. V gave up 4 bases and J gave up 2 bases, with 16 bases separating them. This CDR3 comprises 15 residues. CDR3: CARSPRGSGPYEQYF. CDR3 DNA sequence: TGTGCCAGAAGCCCCCGGGGTAGCGGCCCCTACGAGCAGTACTTC.

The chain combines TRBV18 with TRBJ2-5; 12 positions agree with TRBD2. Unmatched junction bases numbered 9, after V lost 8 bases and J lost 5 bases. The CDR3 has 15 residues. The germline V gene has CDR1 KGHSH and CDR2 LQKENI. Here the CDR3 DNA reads TGTGCCAGCATGACTAGCGGGAGTGCTTTGGAGACCCAGTACTTC. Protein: CASMTSGSALETQYF.

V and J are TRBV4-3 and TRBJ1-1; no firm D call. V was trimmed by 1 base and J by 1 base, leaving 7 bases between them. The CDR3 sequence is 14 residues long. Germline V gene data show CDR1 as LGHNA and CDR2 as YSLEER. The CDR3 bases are TGCGCCAGCAGCCAAGTTATGGCGAACACTGAAGCTTTCTTT. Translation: CASSQVMANTEAFF.

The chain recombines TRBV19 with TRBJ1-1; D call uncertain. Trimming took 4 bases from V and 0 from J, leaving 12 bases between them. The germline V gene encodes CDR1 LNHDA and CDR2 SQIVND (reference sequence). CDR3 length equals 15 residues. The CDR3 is CASSTQQIMNTEAFF. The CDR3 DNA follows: TGTGCCAGTAGTACGCAACAGATAATGAACACTGAAGCTTTCTTT.

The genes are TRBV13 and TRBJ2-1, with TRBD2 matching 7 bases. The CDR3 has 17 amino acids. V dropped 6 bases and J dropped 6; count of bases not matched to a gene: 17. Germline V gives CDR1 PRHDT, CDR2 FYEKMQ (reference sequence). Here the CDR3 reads CASRPSLGEGPFNEQFF. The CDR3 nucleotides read TGTGCCAGCAGACCTTCTTTGGGGGAGGGCCCGTTCAATGAGCAGTTCTTC.

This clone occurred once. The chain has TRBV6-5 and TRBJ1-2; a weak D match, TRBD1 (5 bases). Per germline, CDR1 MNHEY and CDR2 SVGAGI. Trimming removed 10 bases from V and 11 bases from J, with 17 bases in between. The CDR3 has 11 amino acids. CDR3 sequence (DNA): TGTGCCACCCATCGGCAGGGTGGTTACACCTTC. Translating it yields CATHRQGGYTF.

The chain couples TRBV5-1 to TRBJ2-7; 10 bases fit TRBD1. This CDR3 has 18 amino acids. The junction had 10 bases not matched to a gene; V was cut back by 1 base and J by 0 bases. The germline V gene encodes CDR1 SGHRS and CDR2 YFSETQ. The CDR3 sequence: CASSLPAGTGAGSYEQYF. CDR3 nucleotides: TGCGCCAGCAGCTTGCCCGCCGGGACAGGGGCGGGCTCCTACGAGCAGTACTTC.

For the CDR3, the DNA is TGTGCCAGCAGTCGCGGAGAACGACCCCTCCACTTT. Translation: CASSRGERPLHF. This chain joins TRBV6-2 or TRBV6-3 and TRBJ1-6; no firm D call. The CDR3 is made up of 12 amino acids. V lost 5 bases and J lost 12, with 11 bases in between. CDR1 is MNHEY and CDR2 is SVGEGT in the germline V gene.

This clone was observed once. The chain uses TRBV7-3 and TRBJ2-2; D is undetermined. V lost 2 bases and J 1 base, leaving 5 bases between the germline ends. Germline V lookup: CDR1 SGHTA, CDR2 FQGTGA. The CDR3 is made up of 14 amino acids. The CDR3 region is CASSLGKNTGELFF. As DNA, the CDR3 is TGTGCCAGCAGCTTAGGCAAGAACACCGGGGAGCTGTTTTTT.

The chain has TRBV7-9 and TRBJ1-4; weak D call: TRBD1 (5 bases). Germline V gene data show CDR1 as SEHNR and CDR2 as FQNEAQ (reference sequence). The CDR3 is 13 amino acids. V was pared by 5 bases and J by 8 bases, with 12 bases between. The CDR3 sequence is CASSLAGLEKLFF. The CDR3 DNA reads TGTGCCAGCAGCCTGGCGGGGCTAGAAAAACTGTTTTTT.

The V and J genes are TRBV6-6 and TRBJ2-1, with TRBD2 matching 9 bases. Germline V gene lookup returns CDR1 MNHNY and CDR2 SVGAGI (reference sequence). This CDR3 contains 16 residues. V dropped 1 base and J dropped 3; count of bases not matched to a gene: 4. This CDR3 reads CASSYWSSGNYNEQFF. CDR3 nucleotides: TGTGCCAGCAGTTACTGGTCTAGCGGGAACTACAATGAGCAGTTCTTC.